This entry concerns a single TCR beta chain. Its antigen is undetermined. This record belongs to a study of T cell repertoires in cytomegalovirus infection. Looking at the study overall: Signatures in public TCR beta sequences pointed to both CMV infection and matching HLA type.

MiXCR was run by TCRdb on the reads, yielding one entry per CDR3 protein. There are under 130,000 distinct CDR3 sequences in the sample; roughly 39% occur only once, and around 74% lies in the top ten. The CDR3 totals 14 residues. Deletions cut 6 bases from V and 8 bases from J, with 16 bases between. The germline V gene encodes CDR1 MDHEN and CDR2 SYDVKM. The V gene is TRBV28, the J gene TRBJ1-4; no firm D call. This TCR came from a human donor in good health (CMV status not recorded). Some clones in this sample may be carry-over from other donors' samples. The source material was CD8+ T cells from cultured PBMCs, sampled from culture after CMV antigen stimulation. The CDR3 here is CASSPVMRNEKLFF. The CDR3 DNA reads TGTGCCAGCAGCCCGGTCATGCGCAACGAAAAACTGTTTTTT.